This record looks at one TCR beta chain sequence and its context. These data belong to a study of control samples from healthy donors and cancer patients. Here immunoSEQ multiplex PCR was the method, and the copy in TCRdb shows in-frame clones only, minus some. The sample lists 75,000 to 100,000 clones; roughly 89% were seen once. The clonotype comes from a human donor in good health. The donor label of this sample is uncertain. Sequencing used blood.

The CDR3 nucleotides read TGTGCCAGTAGTGATAGGACAGGGTTATGGGAGCTGTTTTTT. Protein: CASSDRTGLWELFF. J is TRBJ2-2 and V is TRBV19, with 8 positions matching TRBD1. V gave up 5 bases and J gave up 9 bases; unmatched junction bases: 8. Germline CDR1 is LNHDA and CDR2 is SQIVND (reference sequence). CDR3 length equals 14 residues. Filled out from reference TRBV19 and TRBJ2-2, the complete variable domain reads DGGITQSPKYLFRKEGQNVTLSCEQNLNHDAMYWYRQDPGQGLRLIYYSQIVNDFQKGDIAEGYSVSREKKESFPLTVTSAQKNPTAFYLCASSDRTGLWELFFGEGSRLTVL.